A single sample gave rise to the 29 T cell receptor beta chains below, sequenced in a study of cytotoxic CD8 clonotypes in ibrutinib-treated CLL. Using immunoSEQ multiplex PCR, the repertoire was profiled, and TCRdb retains in-frame clones only, with some absent. In the table there are fewer than 400,000 clones, 67% of which are singletons. This sample comprised PBMCs, obtained after 36 months of ibrutinib treatment. The receptor set was obtained from a human donor with chronic lymphocytic leukemia.

The CDR3 region has the DNA TGCGCCAGCAGCCCCCGGGACAGGATGAACACTGAAGCTTTCTTT. Encoded protein: CASSPRDRMNTEAFF. The chain uses TRBV5-1 and TRBJ1-1; TRBD1 aligns across 8 bases. The junction had 5 bases not matched to a gene; V was cut back by 4 bases and J by 0 bases. Germline CDR1 SGHRS, CDR2 YFSETQ. There are 15 residues in the CDR3. Complete variable domain (other parts from reference TRBV5-1 and TRBJ1-1): KAGVTQTPRYLIKTRGQQVTLSCSPISGHRSVSWYQQTPGQGLQFLFEYFSETQRNKGNFPGRFSGRQFSNSRSEMNVSTLELGDSALYLCASSPRDRMNTEAFFGQGTRLTVV.

The gene calls are TRBV7-3 and TRBJ2-2, with 11 bases lining up with TRBD1. Per germline, CDR1 SGHTA and CDR2 FQGTGA. The CDR3 has 16 residues. V was clipped by 1 base and J by 6 bases; unmatched bases: 4. CDR3 residues: CASSLRTGGTSGELFF. CDR3 DNA: TGTGCCAGCAGCTTAAGGACAGGGGGCACGTCCGGGGAGCTGTTTTTT.

V usage is TRBV11-2 and J usage is TRBJ1-2; tentatively, D is TRBD1 (6 bases). Deletions cut 6 bases from V and 3 bases from J, with 14 bases between. The CDR3 totals 14 residues. CDR1 SGHAT and CDR2 FQNNGV come from the germline V gene. The CDR3 here is CASRQGGRDYGYTF. CDR3 bases: TGTGCCAGCAGACAGGGCGGTAGAGACTATGGCTACACCTTC.

The chain uses TRBV27 and TRBJ2-7; TRBD2 matches at 10 bases. V trimming: 5 bases; J trimming: 3 bases; junction bases outside the gene matches: 10. CDR3 size: 16 residues. Germline CDR1 and CDR2: MNHEY and SMNVEV (reference sequence). CDR3 nucleotides: TGTGCCAGCAGTAGAGCGGGAGGGCCTGCTAGCTACGAGCAGTACTTC. Its translation: CASSRAGGPASYEQYF.

The V call is TRBV12-5, the J call TRBJ2-2; D unclear. The length of the CDR3 is 17 residues. Per the germline V gene, CDR1 is LGHNT and CDR2 is FRNRAP. V was cut by 0 bases and J by 1 base, with 12 bases left in between. CDR3 nucleotide sequence: TGTGCTAGTGGTTTGGTACGTGGGTGGAGGAACACCGGGGAGCTGTTTTTT. Protein product: CASGLVRGWRNTGELFF.

The rearrangement joins TRBV7-6 to TRBJ2-7, with D uncertain. V lost 0 bases and J 6 bases, leaving 9 bases between the germline ends. Germline V gene lookup returns CDR1 SGHVS and CDR2 FNYEAQ. There are 13 residues in the CDR3. The CDR3 DNA reads as TGTGCCAGCAGCTTAGCAGGACGTGGCGAGCAGTACTTC. It specifies CASSLAGRGEQYF.

V gene TRBV9 combines with J gene TRBJ2-5; the match to TRBD1 covers 7 bases. Per germline, CDR1 SGDLS and CDR2 YYNGEE. This CDR3 contains 15 residues. Losses at the gene ends were 4 bases for V and 2 bases for J; bases not matched to a gene: 8. The chain's CDR3 is CASSSNPGQQETQYF. CDR3 sequence (DNA): TGTGCCAGCAGCAGTAACCCGGGACAGCAAGAGACCCAGTACTTC.

The rearrangement links TRBV9 to TRBJ1-1; maybe TRBD1 (5 bases). The CDR3 has 13 residues. Trimming took off 1 base at V and 4 bases at J, with 8 bases between the two ends. The germline V gene has CDR1 SGDLS and CDR2 YYNGEE. This CDR3 is CASSVTGGTEAFF. In DNA, the CDR3 is TGTGCCAGCAGCGTAACAGGAGGCACTGAAGCTTTCTTT.

The gene calls are TRBV9 and TRBJ1-1, with D possibly matching TRBD1 (6 bases). The CDR3 loop spans 17 amino acids. Looked up from germline, CDR1 is SGDLS and CDR2 is YYNGEE. V lost 0 bases, J lost 0 bases, and 15 bases lay in between. The DNA of the CDR3 is TGTGCCAGCAGCGTAGTCGGGGGCGGAGGGATGAACACTGAAGCTTTCTTT. Translation gives CASSVVGGGGMNTEAFF.

The J gene is TRBJ2-7, the V gene TRBV15; D is perhaps TRBD2 (6 bases). The CDR3 runs to 17 residues. From germline, CDR1 is LNHNV and CDR2 YYDKDF (reference sequence). Deletions cut 0 bases from V and 1 base from J, with 16 bases between. As DNA, the CDR3 is TGTGCCACCAGCAGAGACGCGGGACTCCGGATATCCTACGAGCAGTACTTC. This gives the protein CATSRDAGLRISYEQYF.

V gene TRBV5-1 combines with J gene TRBJ2-3; D unresolved. Germline-derived CDR1 and CDR2 are SGHRS and YFSETQ. The CDR3 spans 13 residues. V was shortened by 5 bases and J by 2 bases, with 9 bases between the two germline ends. The CDR3 sequence is CASRTWSTDTQYF. The CDR3 DNA reads as TGCGCCAGCAGAACGTGGTCCACAGATACGCAGTATTTT.

This chain connects TRBV27 to TRBJ1-1; D is possibly TRBD1 (6 bases). Deletions cut 5 bases from V and 4 bases from J, with 14 bases between. The CDR3 has 14 residues. Germline V CDR1 and CDR2: MNHEY, SMNVEV (reference sequence). CDR3 sequence: CASSPPGGGTEAFF. The CDR3 coding sequence is TGTGCCAGCAGTCCGCCGGGGGGCGGCACTGAAGCTTTCTTT.

The V gene is TRBV7-2, the J gene TRBJ1-6; D might be TRBD1 (6 bases). Germline CDR1 is SGHTA and CDR2 is FQGNSA. The CDR3 sequence is 14 residues long. Between the trimmed V and J ends, which lost 1 base and 9 bases, there was a span of 10 bases. CDR3 amino acids: CASSLDRVGSPLHF. The CDR3 bases are TGTGCCAGCAGCTTAGACAGGGTTGGTTCACCCCTCCACTTT.

The table lists this clone with a few counts. J is TRBJ1-5 and V is TRBV14; D remains ambiguous. The CDR3 length is 13 residues. V was pared by 3 bases and J by 5 bases, with 8 bases between. Germline CDR1 is SGHDN and CDR2 is FVKESK. The CDR3 loop is CASSQGSHQPQHF. As DNA, the CDR3 is TGTGCCAGCAGCCAGGGAAGCCATCAGCCCCAGCATTTT.

The chain is built from TRBV18 and TRBJ2-7, with D perhaps matching TRBD2 (5 bases). The length of the CDR3 is 15 residues. CDR1 KGHSH and CDR2 LQKENI come from the germline V gene. V gave up 0 bases and J gave up 6 bases, with 15 bases separating them. The CDR3 bases are TGTGCCAGCTCACCACCGTATGGGCCGGGGTCCGAGCAGTACTTC. As protein: CASSPPYGPGSEQYF.

CDR3 nucleotides: TGTGCCAGCAGCTTAGACAGGGGGCTTAGCGGCTACACCTTC. Translated: CASSLDRGLSGYTF. The V call is TRBV13, the J call TRBJ1-2; TRBD1 matches 9 bases. Germline V CDR1 and CDR2: PRHDT, FYEKMQ (reference sequence). The V gene end was trimmed by 1 base and the J gene end by 8 bases; junction bases not matched to a gene: 5. This CDR3 contains 14 residues.

The rearrangement joins TRBV5-1 to TRBJ2-6; 9 bases match TRBD1. Germline V gives CDR1 SGHRS, CDR2 YFSETQ. V was clipped by 4 bases and J by 0 bases; unmatched bases: 8. The CDR3 is 18 residues long. CDR3 sequence (DNA): TGCGCCAGCAGCCGGGACAGGGTTATCCCCTCTGGGGCCAACGTCCTGACTTTC. This codes for CASSRDRVIPSGANVLTF.

This clone was picked up one time. The rearrangement uses TRBV19 and TRBJ2-1; 9 bases fit TRBD1. The CDR3 runs to 13 residues. V lost 9 bases to trimming and J lost 6 bases; unmatched junction nucleotides: 6. Germline-derived CDR1 and CDR2 are LNHDA and SQIVND (reference sequence). Here the CDR3 reads CASGTGSVNEQFF. DNA for the CDR3: TGTGCCAGCGGGACAGGGTCTGTCAATGAGCAGTTCTTC.

The chain employs TRBV19 and TRBJ2-1; no reliable D call. Germline CDR1 LNHDA, CDR2 SQIVND (reference sequence). This CDR3 contains 13 residues. The V gene lost 3 bases and the J gene lost 4 bases, with 7 bases spanning the gap. CDR3: CASSIGVYNEQFF. The CDR3 coding sequence is TGTGCCAGTAGTATTGGTGTTTACAATGAGCAGTTCTTC.

This clone was observed a handful of times. The CDR3 loop reads CASSLAPGTGGGNTIYF. The CDR3 DNA follows: TGTGCCAGCAGCTTAGCCCCCGGGACAGGGGGTGGAAACACCATATATTTT. The chain links TRBV7-6 to TRBJ1-3, with 11 bases matching TRBD1. CDR3 size: 17 residues. J gave up 3 bases and V 0 bases, and 4 bases lay outside the gene matches. Germline loops: CDR1 SGHVS, CDR2 FNYEAQ.

The rearrangement links TRBV9 to TRBJ1-3; 7 nucleotides line up with TRBD1. The germline gives CDR1 SGDLS, CDR2 YYNGEE. The CDR3 contains 17 residues. After removal of 3 bases from V and 0 bases from J, the junction contained 9 bases not matched to a gene. The CDR3 sequence is CASSGAQGTSSGNTIYF. The CDR3 bases are TGTGCCAGCAGCGGGGCACAGGGGACGAGCTCTGGAAACACCATATATTTT.

This chain uses TRBV29-1 with TRBJ2-2; 7 bases map to TRBD1. The germline CDR1 and CDR2 sequences are SQVTM and ANQGSEA. The CDR3 totals 16 residues. The J segment lost 6 bases and the V segment lost 7 bases, leaving 17 bases of the junction unmatched. The CDR3 reads CSALTRGLLESGELFF. The CDR3 nucleotides are TGCAGCGCTTTGACAAGGGGGCTTCTAGAATCCGGGGAGCTGTTTTTT.

This sequence joins TRBV25-1 and TRBJ1-2; 7 bases fit TRBD1. The CDR3 extends over 15 amino acids. V trimming: 4 bases; J trimming: 3 bases; junction bases outside the gene matches: 8. Germline V CDR1 and CDR2: MGHDK, SYGVNS. CDR3 region: CASSAHRGGDYGYTF. CDR3 DNA sequence: TGTGCCAGCAGTGCACACAGGGGCGGAGACTATGGCTACACCTTC.

The gene calls are TRBV29-1 and TRBJ1-1, with 7 bases fitting TRBD1. Germline lookup yields CDR1 SQVTM and CDR2 ANQGSEA. The CDR3 extends over 15 amino acids. V lost 2 bases to trimming and J lost 0 bases; unmatched junction nucleotides: 6. The DNA for the CDR3 is TGCAGCGTTGAATTAACCGGGACAGTGAACACTGAAGCTTTCTTT. Translated: CSVELTGTVNTEAFF.

The genes are TRBV7-2 and TRBJ2-3; D call uncertain. Trimming took 5 bases from V and 6 from J, leaving 9 bases between them. This CDR3 has 12 amino acids. Germline V CDR1 and CDR2: SGHTA, FQGNSA. CDR3: CASSTNVDTQYF. As DNA, the CDR3 is TGTGCCAGCAGCACGAACGTGGATACGCAGTATTTT.

The chain has TRBV6-5 and TRBJ2-7; weak D call: TRBD2 (5 bases). The CDR3 extends over 14 amino acids. Per germline, CDR1 MNHEY and CDR2 SVGAGI. V lost 6 bases, J lost 7 bases, and 19 bases lay in between. The CDR3 DNA sequence: TGTGCCAGCAGGAGATCGAGCGGACTTCAGGAGCAGTACTTC. Translating it yields CASRRSSGLQEQYF.

This clone was recorded only once. This chain connects TRBV5-1 to TRBJ1-1; 7 nucleotides align to TRBD1. This CDR3 spans 18 amino acids. Germline V gene sequence: CDR1 SGHRS, CDR2 YFSETQ. Trimming cost V 4 bases and J 1 base; bases outside gene matches: 16. The CDR3 spells CASSVPSKQGIQNTEAFF. The CDR3 DNA is TGCGCCAGCAGCGTCCCATCAAAACAGGGGATTCAGAACACTGAAGCTTTCTTT.

This clone has a handful of counts. The chain couples TRBV11-1 to TRBJ2-7, with TRBD1 identical over 7 bases. Per the germline V gene, CDR1 is SGHAT and CDR2 is FQDESV (reference sequence). This CDR3 region has 13 residues. J was trimmed by 4 bases and V by 5 bases; bases with no gene match: 5. CDR3 nucleotides: TGTGCCAGCAGCCCCAGACAGGGTTACGAGCAGTACTTC. Its protein product is CASSPRQGYEQYF.

The chain uses TRBV18 and TRBJ1-5, with D tentatively TRBD1 (5 bases). V was cut by 6 bases and J by 3 bases, with 15 bases left in between. This CDR3 spans 15 amino acids. CDR1 and CDR2 from the germline V gene are KGHSH and LQKENI. The CDR3, as DNA: TGTGCCAGCTCCCCTTTCGGGGCCAACAATCAGCCCCAGCATTTT. Amino acid sequence: CASSPFGANNQPQHF.